What follows is one T cell receptor beta chain and its context. Its antigen is not yet known. Base-call qualities are not available, and no considerably larger clone is one nucleotide away. The data were taken from a study of radiotherapy plus CTLA-4 blockade in lung cancer (dated by TCRdb to 2016 to 2018). For the study in its entirety: Objective responses occurred in 18% of enrolled patients, and 30% to 35% achieved disease control. The study at large found these results: After treatment with radiotherapy and ipilimumab, TCR clones that originated in tumors expanded in peripheral blood. The strongest predictors of response were reported to be early dynamic shifts in blood T cell clones along with a rise in serum interferon-beta following radiation.

Library preparation employed the immunoSEQ multiplex PCR assay. TCRdb retrieved this table from immuneACCESS and kept in-frame rearrangements only. Not all clones are present; in checked studies, unresolved V genes account for under half, and no reason is known for the remainder. For this sample the table gives fewer than 75,000 clones, of which around 86% were detected only once. 40% of the sample is in the top ten clones. Reading the germline V gene gives CDR1 MGHRA and CDR2 YSYEKL. The CDR3 runs 16 residues from the cysteine to the phenylalanine. The DNA shown is the 48-base CDR3, in frame from base 1. V is shortened by 0 bases, J by 3 bases, and the region joining them spans 13 bases. The study tested focal radiation therapy combined with CTLA-4 blockade (ipilimumab) in patients with chemo-refractory metastatic non-small-cell lung cancer.

The chain uses TRBV4-1 and TRBJ2-3; the D gene is perhaps TRBD2, on 6 matching bases. Here the sequenced sample was peripheral blood, taken from a patient treated with radiotherapy plus ipilimumab. This TCR came from a human donor with non-small cell lung cancer that progressed on radiotherapy plus ipilimumab. CDR3 loop: CASSQDGGVRTDTQYF. The sequenced DNA: TGCGCCAGCAGCCAAGACGGAGGGGTACGGACAGATACGCAGTATTTT.